The 11 T cell receptor beta chains given below trace back to one sample, sequenced in a study of regulatory T cells in long-lasting Graves disease. Arm-PCR with iRepertoire HTBI primers amplified the CDR3 regions for these TCR beta libraries. In TCRdb, the multiplex PCR reads were re-called with MiXCR into one record per CDR3 protein. The repertoire holds roughly 450,000 distinct CDR3 sequences, with 20% as singletons. As to time point: persistent/refractory GD, antithyroid drugs over 5 years with positive TRAb. RNA extracted from PBMCs served as the sequencing template. This specimen consisted of peripheral blood mononuclear cells (PBMCs), obtained when the disease was refractory, from a patient treated with antithyroid drugs. These receptors all stem from a female donor with Graves disease.

As for this clonotype: A much larger clone lies a single base off, so this may be a read error. The gene calls are TRBV30 and TRBJ1-1; D is uncertain. The CDR3 is 11 amino acids. The germline V gene has CDR1 GTSNPN and CDR2 SVGIG (reference sequence). The CDR3, as DNA: TGTGCCCGGAGTTCGCAGCTTGAAGCTTTCTTT. Translating it yields CARSSQLEAFF.

This clonotype was observed a few times. The V call is TRBV5-5, the J call TRBJ2-7; TRBD1 agrees at 9 bases. V trimming: 6 bases; J trimming: 4 bases; junction bases outside the gene matches: 8. From germline, CDR1 is SGHKS and CDR2 YYEKEE (reference sequence). CDR3 size: 14 residues. The CDR3 loop reads CASTLPGQGYEQYF. CDR3 nucleotides: TGTGCCAGCACCCTACCGGGACAGGGTTACGAGCAGTACTTC. Based on the CDR3 plus reference TRBV5-5 and TRBJ2-7, the full variable domain is DAGVTQSPTHLIKTRGQQVTLRCSPISGHKSVSWYQQVLGQGPQFIFQYYEKEERGRGNFPDRFSARQFPNYSSELNVNALLLGDSALYLCASTLPGQGYEQYFGPGTRLTVT.

The chain has TRBV12-3 or TRBV12-4 and TRBJ2-3, with 10 bases aligning to TRBD1. Germline trimming cut 8 bases from V and 2 bases from J; bases unmatched to any gene: 10. This CDR3 spans 16 amino acids. CDR3 residues: CASLPPGQGITDTQYF. The CDR3 nucleotides read TGTGCCAGCCTCCCGCCGGGACAGGGGATCACAGATACGCAGTATTTT.

The table lists this clonotype with a few counts. This chain joins TRBV5-1 and TRBJ1-1; TRBD1 aligns across 7 bases. V shed 1 base, J shed 8 bases, and the junction held 8 bases outside the gene matches. The CDR3 is made up of 14 amino acids. Germline V gene lookup returns CDR1 SGHRS and CDR2 YFSETQ. CDR3 in DNA: TGCGCCAGCAGCTTGTCCCCTCTGACAGGGGAAGCTTTCTTT. This codes for CASSLSPLTGEAFF.

This clonotype was seen more than once but under ten times. This chain joins TRBV9 and TRBJ1-2; the D is unclear. The length of the CDR3 is 12 residues. Deletions cut 6 bases from V and 6 bases from J, with 12 bases between. CDR1 and CDR2 (germline): SGDLS, YYNGEE. The CDR3 is CASISAGDGYTF. The CDR3 DNA is TGTGCCAGCATCTCCGCCGGGGATGGCTACACCTTC.

This clonotype has a count of ten or more. The chain uses TRBV7-9 and TRBJ1-4, with 9 nucleotides matching TRBD1. Germline V gene data show CDR1 as SEHNR and CDR2 as FQNEAQ (reference sequence). The CDR3 extends over 15 amino acids. V dropped 1 base and J dropped 5; count of bases not matched to a gene: 2. The CDR3 nucleotides are TGTGCCAGCAGCTTAGAGACAGGGGGAAATGAAAAACTGTTTTTT. Its protein product is CASSLETGGNEKLFF.

CDR3 in DNA: TGTGCCAGTAGTGATCGGGCCCGGGAGCCTTTCTTT. Residues: CASSDRAREPFF. This chain joins TRBV19 and TRBJ1-1; unclear D gene. Germline V gene data show CDR1 as LNHDA and CDR2 as SQIVND (reference sequence). The V gene lost 5 bases and the J gene lost 12 bases, with 16 bases spanning the gap. This CDR3 region has 12 residues.

This clonotype was counted a single time. This rearrangement joins TRBV6-1 to TRBJ1-2, with 7 bases aligning to TRBD1. The J segment lost 4 bases and the V segment lost 3 bases, leaving 8 bases of the junction unmatched. The V gene's germline CDR1 is MNHNS and CDR2 SASEGT. The CDR3 sequence is 15 residues long. CDR3 nucleotides: TGTGCCAGCAGTGATAGGACAGGCAGCGCCTATGGCTACACCTTC. The encoded protein is CASSDRTGSAYGYTF.

The chain has TRBV20-1 and TRBJ2-5, with 13 bases that match TRBD2. Unmatched junction bases numbered 8, after V lost 6 bases and J lost 7 bases. Looked up from germline, CDR1 is DFQATT and CDR2 is SNEGSKA (reference sequence). CDR3 length: 14 amino acids. CDR3 bases: TGCAGTGCACCCACTAGCGGGAGGGCAGTGACCCAGTACTTC. It translates to CSAPTSGRAVTQYF.

The chain joins TRBV20-1 to TRBJ2-3, with 11 nucleotides matching TRBD2. CDR3 length: 14 amino acids. V trimming: 6 bases; J trimming: 4 bases; junction bases outside the gene matches: 6. Germline CDR1 DFQATT, CDR2 SNEGSKA (reference sequence). The CDR3 DNA is TGCAGTGCCCATAGCGGGAGGGCCTCAGATACGCAGTATTTT. This gives the protein CSAHSGRASDTQYF.

The V and J genes are TRBV28 and TRBJ1-6; tentatively, D is TRBD1 (5 bases). This CDR3 comprises 12 residues. V lost 2 bases to trimming and J lost 15 bases, with 11 bases between them. The V gene's germline CDR1 is MDHEN and CDR2 SYDVKM. The CDR3 protein is CASSLDSPVLHF. In nucleotides, the CDR3 is TGTGCCAGCAGTTTAGACAGCCCGGTCCTCCACTTT. Complete variable domain (other parts from reference TRBV28 and TRBJ1-6): DVKVTQSSRYLVKRTGEKVFLECVQDMDHENMFWYRQDPGLGLRLIYFSYDVKMKEKGDIPEGYSVSREKKERFSLILESASTNQTSMYLCASSLDSPVLHFGNGTRLTVT.